The 29 T cell receptor beta chains below were found in one sample sequenced in a study of preoperative IRX-2 immunotherapy in early breast cancer. Treatment specified: preoperative locoregional IRX-2 cytokine immunotherapy. TCRdb's table, derived via immunoSEQ multiplex PCR, lists solely in-frame clones and lacks some. The sample lists roughly 27,000 clones, approximately 80% occurring once. The sample here was taken from a patient treated with IRX-2 immunotherapy. These receptor sequences come from a human donor with breast cancer.

This clone was detected only a few times. Written as DNA, the CDR3 is TGTGCCAGCAGCTTAGAACTTGGAAACACCATATATTTT. Its protein is CASSLELGNTIYF. The chain is built from TRBV7-1 and TRBJ1-3; no reliable D call. TRBV7-1 is an ORF, with its function uncertain. V lost 4 bases and J 3 bases, leaving 7 bases between the germline ends. The CDR3 covers 13 residues.

This clone appeared a few times. This chain connects TRBV15 to TRBJ2-5; no reliable D call. Germline lookup yields CDR1 LNHNV and CDR2 YYDKDF (reference sequence). The length of the CDR3 is 17 residues. V gave up 1 base and J gave up 1 base, with 16 bases separating them. The CDR3 DNA follows: TGTGCCACCAGCAGAGGGGCGAGAGGCGCGCGCCAAGAGACCCAGTACTTC. Its protein product is CATSRGARGARQETQYF.

In its sample, this clone is medium-sized. The gene calls are TRBV11-3 and TRBJ1-2; D remains ambiguous. Looked up from germline, CDR1 is SGHNT and CDR2 is YENEEA. The V and J ends lost 3 bases and 2 bases respectively, with 10 bases between them. The CDR3 has 14 amino acids. The CDR3 bases are TGTGCCAGCAGCTTGGAGTCGGGGAACTATGGCTACACCTTC. As protein: CASSLESGNYGYTF.

The J gene is TRBJ1-4, the V gene TRBV1. TRBV1 is classified as a pseudogene. The CDR3 consists of 15 residues. The CDR3 region has the DNA TGCGCCAGCAGCCAAGTGGGTGGCCTGCAAGAAAAACTGTTTTTT. Protein: CASSQVGGLQEKLFF.

The V call is TRBV7-6, the J call TRBJ1-1; D remains unclear. The CDR3 has 15 residues. Germline CDR1 SGHVS, CDR2 FNYEAQ. V lost 4 bases and J 0 bases, leaving 12 bases between the germline ends. The DNA of the CDR3 is TGTGCCAGCAGCTCGCGTGCGTTATTGAACACTGAAGCTTTCTTT. Amino acid sequence: CASSSRALLNTEAFF.

The rearrangement links TRBV5-1 to TRBJ2-7, with TRBD2 matching 8 bases. V was clipped by 0 bases and J by 1 base; unmatched bases: 3. The CDR3 is made up of 15 amino acids. Germline-derived CDR1 and CDR2 are SGHRS and YFSETQ. CDR3 amino acids: CASSLASGGSYEQYF. The CDR3 nucleotides are TGCGCCAGCAGCTTGGCGTCGGGAGGGTCCTACGAGCAGTACTTC.

The chain couples TRBV6-8 to TRBJ1-5; the D gene is possibly TRBD1 (5 bases). V was trimmed by 7 bases and J by 7 bases, leaving 23 bases between them. The germline V gene encodes CDR1 MNHGY and CDR2 SAAAGT. The CDR3 loop spans 16 amino acids. The CDR3 here is CASKIAPSGWGQPQHF. The CDR3 DNA sequence: TGTGCCAGCAAGATCGCACCATCAGGGTGGGGACAGCCCCAGCATTTT.

The chain has TRBV29-1 and TRBJ1-5; 7 bases agree with TRBD1. The germline V gene has CDR1 SQVTM and CDR2 ANQGSEA. The ends lost 5 bases at V and 7 bases at J; junction bases unmatched: 8. The CDR3 has 13 residues. The CDR3: CSVTDRPGQPQHF. In DNA, the CDR3 is TGCAGCGTTACGGACAGGCCGGGGCAGCCCCAGCATTTT.

The chain is built from TRBV7-8 and TRBJ2-7; possibly TRBD1 for D (6 bases). The CDR3 extends over 13 amino acids. Between the trimmed V and J ends, which lost 5 bases and 6 bases, there was a span of 14 bases. Germline CDR1 is SGHVS and CDR2 is FQNEAQ. The CDR3 is CASSLRTASEQYF. DNA of the CDR3: TGTGCCAGCAGCCTACGGACAGCATCCGAGCAGTACTTC.

The chain joins TRBV19 to TRBJ1-4; a weak D match, TRBD1 (6 bases). Trimming shortened V by 10 bases and J by 4 bases, and 19 bases separated the two germline ends. Per germline, CDR1 LNHDA and CDR2 SQIVND (reference sequence). The CDR3 sequence is 15 residues long. This chain's CDR3 is CATSGQLNFNEKLFF. CDR3 DNA sequence: TGTGCCACCAGTGGACAGCTAAACTTTAATGAAAAACTGTTTTTT.

The rearrangement uses TRBV11-3 and TRBJ2-1, with 10 bases matching TRBD2. The CDR3 runs to 15 residues. The ends lost 2 bases at V and 3 bases at J; junction bases unmatched: 1. Germline lookup yields CDR1 SGHNT and CDR2 YENEEA. CDR3 nucleotides: TGTGCCAGCAGCTTAAGCGGGGGGGACTACAATGAGCAGTTCTTC. The encoded protein is CASSLSGGDYNEQFF.

The V call is TRBV4-1, the J call TRBJ2-7, with D possibly being TRBD1 or TRBD2 (5 bases each). Trimming stripped 0 bases from V and 2 bases from J, with 14 bases between. The germline gives CDR1 MGHRA, CDR2 YSYEKL. This CDR3 is built from 16 residues. CDR3 amino acids: CASSQEGSGPPYEQYF. As DNA, the CDR3 is TGCGCCAGCAGCCAAGAGGGTTCGGGGCCCCCCTACGAGCAGTACTTC.

This rearrangement joins TRBV7-1 to TRBJ2-5; possible D gene TRBD1, 6 bases. TRBV7-1 counts as an open reading frame of uncertain function. Deletions cut 4 bases from V and 0 bases from J, with 9 bases between. This CDR3 is built from 14 residues. In DNA, the CDR3 is TGTGCCAGCAGCTTAGGGGGTTACCAAGAGACCCAGTACTTC. It codes for CASSLGGYQETQYF.

This rearrangement joins TRBV7-6 to TRBJ1-1; perhaps TRBD1 as D (6 bases). This CDR3 has 18 amino acids. CDR1 is SGHVS, CDR2 FNYEAQ, per germline. V lost 5 bases, J lost 0 bases, and 22 bases lay in between. CDR3 loop: CASSPNRARIGVNTEAFF. In DNA, the CDR3 is TGTGCCAGCAGCCCGAACAGGGCTCGGATCGGGGTGAACACTGAAGCTTTCTTT.

As concerns this clone: An end of the junction differs from the germline gene, which may be a read error. V gene TRBV5-1 combines with J gene TRBJ1-3; D gene ambiguous. The CDR3 runs 14 residues. In germline, CDR1 is SGHRS, CDR2 YFSETQ. The CDR3: CASSLAPAGNIIYF. The CDR3 DNA reads TGCGCCAGCAGCTTGGCGCCAGCTGGAAACATCATATATTTT.

This clone appeared once. The rearrangement joins TRBV28 to TRBJ2-7; 8 bases map to TRBD1. V lost 4 bases to trimming and J lost 6 bases; unmatched junction nucleotides: 2. The V gene's germline CDR1 is MDHEN and CDR2 SYDVKM. The CDR3 has 12 amino acids. CDR3 coding DNA: TGTGCCAGCAGTTCGACAGGGGCCGAGCAGTACTTC. The encoded protein is CASSSTGAEQYF.

Written as DNA, the CDR3 is TGCGCCAGCAGCTTGAGCGAGAGCTCTGGAAACACCATATATTTT. Protein: CASSLSESSGNTIYF. The rearrangement joins TRBV5-1 to TRBJ1-3; D call uncertain. V lost 1 base and J 0 bases, leaving 8 bases between the germline ends. Germline V gives CDR1 SGHRS, CDR2 YFSETQ. The CDR3 totals 15 residues.

This rearrangement joins TRBV14 to TRBJ2-2; the D gene is possibly TRBD2 (5 bases). The CDR3 covers 14 residues. Trimming removed 3 bases from V and 9 bases from J, with 14 bases in between. Germline assignment: CDR1 SGHDN and CDR2 FVKESK. The CDR3 region has the DNA TGTGCCAGCAGCCACGGGATAGGGAGCAGGGAGCTGTTTTTT. This translates into CASSHGIGSRELFF.

This chain connects TRBV6-8 to TRBJ2-2; 7 bases fit TRBD1. The CDR3 loop spans 17 amino acids. The V gene's germline CDR1 is MNHGY and CDR2 SAAAGT. V was pared by 4 bases and J by 1 base, with 9 bases of the junction left unmatched. DNA of the CDR3: TGTGCCAGCAGTTGGGACCCCGGGACAGAGAACACCGGGGAGCTGTTTTTT. It encodes CASSWDPGTENTGELFF.

In its sample, this clone was seen once. CDR3 region: CASSEVGWADTQYF. The CDR3, as DNA: TGTGCCAGCAGTGAAGTGGGGTGGGCAGATACGCAGTATTTT. This chain links TRBV6-1 with TRBJ2-3; D is unclear. This CDR3 has 14 amino acids. Trimming pared 1 base from V and 4 bases from J, leaving 9 bases between. Germline CDR1 reads MNHNS; CDR2 reads SASEGT.

The V gene is TRBV11-3, the J gene TRBJ1-3, with unresolved D. V lost 7 bases and J 4 bases, leaving 23 bases between the germline ends. CDR3 size: 17 residues. The V gene's germline CDR1 is SGHNT and CDR2 YENEEA. The CDR3 protein is CASTGVPPRVRGNTIYF. The CDR3 nucleotides are TGTGCCAGCACCGGCGTACCTCCGAGGGTAAGAGGAAACACCATATATTTT.

The chain links TRBV28 to TRBJ1-2, with 9 nucleotides matching TRBD1. V lost 6 bases to trimming and J lost 8 bases; unmatched junction nucleotides: 13. The CDR3 consists of 15 residues. CDR1 MDHEN and CDR2 SYDVKM come from the germline V gene. The CDR3 nucleotides are TGTGCCAGCAGCCGTCCGGGACAGGGTACCAGAGGCTACACCTTC. It specifies CASSRPGQGTRGYTF.

The chain has TRBV6-7 and TRBJ1-2, with D perhaps matching TRBD1 (5 bases). TRBV6-7 belongs to the ORF category, with a function that is uncertain. V was cut by 10 bases and J by 7 bases, with 13 bases left in between. This CDR3 is 11 amino acids long. The CDR3 DNA reads as TGTGCCACCCAGGGTCCCTCTGGCTACACCTTC. It translates to CATQGPSGYTF.

This chain uses TRBV19 with TRBJ2-2, with D possibly matching TRBD1 (7 bases). Germline CDR1 is LNHDA and CDR2 is SQIVND (reference sequence). This CDR3 is 16 amino acids long. V was shortened by 6 bases and J by 6 bases, with 20 bases between the two germline ends. The CDR3 region has the DNA TGTGCCAGTAGCAGGGGGGAGACTAGTTCTGCCGGGGAGCTGTTTTTT. Its translation is CASSRGETSSAGELFF.

This clone occurred a few times. The genes are TRBV11-3 and TRBJ2-2; 13 nucleotides match TRBD2. The CDR3 spans 17 residues. CDR1 SGHNT and CDR2 YENEEA come from the germline V gene. Unmatched junction bases numbered 12, after V lost 7 bases and J lost 7 bases. The DNA for the CDR3 is TGTGCCAGCACTCAAGGACTAGCGGGGGCCGCGGGCGGGGAGCTGTTTTTT. It is translated as CASTQGLAGAAGGELFF.

This chain links TRBV19 with TRBJ2-5, with D maybe TRBD1 (5 bases). This CDR3 has 14 residues. Germline V gene sequence: CDR1 LNHDA, CDR2 SQIVND (reference sequence). Trimming shortened V by 5 bases and J by 4 bases, and 14 bases separated the two germline ends. The CDR3 reads CASSFTTATETQYF. As DNA, the CDR3 is TGTGCCAGTAGTTTCACGACAGCCACAGAGACCCAGTACTTC.

The chain couples TRBV29-1 to TRBJ2-1, with TRBD1 matching 7 bases. The V and J ends lost 6 bases and 4 bases, in that order; junction bases with no gene match: 3. The CDR3 totals 12 residues. Germline CDR1 SQVTM, CDR2 ANQGSEA. CDR3 sequence (DNA): TGCAGCGTCGACAGGGAATACAATGAGCAGTTCTTC. Translation gives CSVDREYNEQFF.

The gene calls are TRBV11-3 and TRBJ1-4; D unclear. The CDR3 is 16 amino acids. CDR1 is SGHNT and CDR2 is YENEEA in the germline V gene. Trimming stripped 2 bases from V and 4 bases from J, with 14 bases between. The CDR3: CASSLNGRALNEKLFF. In DNA, the CDR3 is TGTGCCAGCAGCTTAAATGGGCGGGCTCTTAATGAAAAACTGTTTTTT.

The chain combines TRBV11-3 with TRBJ2-7, with D hard to call. Germline CDR1 and CDR2: SGHNT and YENEEA. V gave up 5 bases and J gave up 6 bases, with 20 bases separating them. This CDR3 comprises 15 residues. The CDR3 DNA sequence: TGTGCCAGCAGCCACGACGTTGTCGGACGCGCCGAGCAGTACTTC. Amino acid sequence: CASSHDVVGRAEQYF.